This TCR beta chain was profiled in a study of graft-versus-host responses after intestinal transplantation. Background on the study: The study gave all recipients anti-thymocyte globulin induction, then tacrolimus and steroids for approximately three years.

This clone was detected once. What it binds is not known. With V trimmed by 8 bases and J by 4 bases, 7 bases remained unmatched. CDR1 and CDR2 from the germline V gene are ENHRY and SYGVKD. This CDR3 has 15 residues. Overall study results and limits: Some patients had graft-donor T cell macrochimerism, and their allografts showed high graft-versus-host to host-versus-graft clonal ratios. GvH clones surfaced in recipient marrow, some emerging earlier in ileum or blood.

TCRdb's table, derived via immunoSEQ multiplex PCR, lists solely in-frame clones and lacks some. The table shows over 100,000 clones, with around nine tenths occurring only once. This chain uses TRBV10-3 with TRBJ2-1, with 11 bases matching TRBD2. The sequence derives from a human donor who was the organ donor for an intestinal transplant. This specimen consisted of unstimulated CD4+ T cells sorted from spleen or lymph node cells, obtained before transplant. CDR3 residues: CAISGTSGHYNEQFF. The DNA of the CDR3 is TGTGCCATCTCCGGGACTAGCGGACATTACAATGAGCAGTTCTTC.